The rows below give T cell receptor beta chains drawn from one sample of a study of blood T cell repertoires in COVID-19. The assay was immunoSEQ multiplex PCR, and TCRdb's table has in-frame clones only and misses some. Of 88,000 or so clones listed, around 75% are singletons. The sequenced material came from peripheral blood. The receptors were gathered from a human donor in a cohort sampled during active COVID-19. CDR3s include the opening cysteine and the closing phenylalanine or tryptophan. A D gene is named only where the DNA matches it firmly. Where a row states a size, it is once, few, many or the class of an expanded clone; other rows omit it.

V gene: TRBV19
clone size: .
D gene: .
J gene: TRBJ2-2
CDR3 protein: CASKRVNTGELFF
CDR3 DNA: TGTGCCAGTAAGAGGGTGAACACCGGGGAGCTGTTTTTT

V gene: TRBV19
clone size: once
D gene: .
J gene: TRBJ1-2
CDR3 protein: CASSIGRIRADGYTF
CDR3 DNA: TGTGCCAGTAGTATTGGGAGGATTCGGGCAGATGGCTACACCTTC

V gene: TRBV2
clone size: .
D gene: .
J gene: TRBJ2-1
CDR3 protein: CASRPDSPGEQFF
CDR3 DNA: TGTGCCAGCAGACCGGACTCGCCAGGTGAGCAGTTCTTC

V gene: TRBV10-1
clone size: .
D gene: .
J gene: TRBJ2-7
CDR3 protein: CASSEESSYEQYF
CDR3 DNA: TGCGCCAGCAGTGAGGAGAGCTCCTACGAGCAGTACTTC

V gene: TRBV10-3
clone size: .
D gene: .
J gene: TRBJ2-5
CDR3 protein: CAIRDQGETQYF
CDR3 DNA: TGTGCCATCAGGGATCAGGGCGAGACCCAGTACTTC

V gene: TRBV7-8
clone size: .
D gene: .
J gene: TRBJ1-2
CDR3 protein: CASSGLGGEGYTF
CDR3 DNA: TGTGCCAGCAGCGGGCTCGGGGGTGAGGGCTACACCTTC

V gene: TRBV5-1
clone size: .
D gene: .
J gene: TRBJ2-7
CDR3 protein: CASSLAAGPGPYEQYF
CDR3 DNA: TGCGCCAGCAGCTTGGCCGCAGGGCCGGGCCCCTACGAGCAGTACTTC

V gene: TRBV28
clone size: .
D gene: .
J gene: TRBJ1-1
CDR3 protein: CATTTGTEAFF
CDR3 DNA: TGTGCCACCACGACGGGGACTGAAGCTTTCTTT

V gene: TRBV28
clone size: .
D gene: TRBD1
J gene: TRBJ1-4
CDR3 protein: CASRTTGGGEKLFF
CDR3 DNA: TGTGCCAGCAGGACCACAGGGGGCGGGGAAAAACTGTTTTTT

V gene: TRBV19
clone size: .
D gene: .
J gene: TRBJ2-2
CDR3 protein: CASSIQPRDGELFF
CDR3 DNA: TGTGCCAGTAGTATCCAACCAAGAGACGGGGAGCTGTTTTTT

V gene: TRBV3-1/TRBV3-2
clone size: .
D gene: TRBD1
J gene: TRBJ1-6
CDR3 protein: CASSETGANSPLHF
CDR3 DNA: TGTGCCAGCAGCGAGACAGGGGCGAATTCACCCCTCCACTTT

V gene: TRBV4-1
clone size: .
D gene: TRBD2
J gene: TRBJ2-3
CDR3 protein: CASSHRRGSGSSTDTQYF
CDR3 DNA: TGCGCCAGCAGCCATCGGAGAGGTAGCGGGAGCTCCACAGATACGCAGTATTTT

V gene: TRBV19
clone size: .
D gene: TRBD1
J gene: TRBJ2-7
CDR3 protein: CASSMGQPYEQYF
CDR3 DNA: TGTGCCAGTAGTATGGGACAGCCCTACGAGCAGTACTTC

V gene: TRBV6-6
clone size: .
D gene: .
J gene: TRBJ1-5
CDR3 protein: CATSQQLEVSNQPQHF
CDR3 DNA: TGTGCCACCTCCCAACAGCTGGAGGTTAGCAATCAGCCCCAGCATTTT

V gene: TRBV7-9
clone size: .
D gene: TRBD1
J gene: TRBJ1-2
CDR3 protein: CASSLGTVPGYTF
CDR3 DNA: TGTGCCAGCAGCTTGGGGACAGTTCCTGGCTACACCTTC

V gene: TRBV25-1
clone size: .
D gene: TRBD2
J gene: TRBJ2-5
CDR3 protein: CASSEWGGLETQYF
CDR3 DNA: TGTGCCAGCAGTGAATGGGGAGGGCTGGAGACCCAGTACTTC

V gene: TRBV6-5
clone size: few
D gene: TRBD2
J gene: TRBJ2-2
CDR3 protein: CASSKLAGRPGELFF
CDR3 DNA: TGTGCCAGCAGTAAACTAGCGGGCCGGCCCGGGGAGCTGTTTTTT

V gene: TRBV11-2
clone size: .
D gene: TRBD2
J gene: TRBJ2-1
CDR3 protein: CASSAGLAENNEQFF
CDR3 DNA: TGTGCCAGCAGCGCAGGACTAGCGGAGAACAATGAGCAGTTCTTC

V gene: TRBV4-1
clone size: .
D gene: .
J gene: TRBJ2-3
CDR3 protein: CASSHPGQSTDTQYF
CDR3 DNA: TGCGCCAGCAGCCATCCCGGACAGAGCACAGATACGCAGTATTTT

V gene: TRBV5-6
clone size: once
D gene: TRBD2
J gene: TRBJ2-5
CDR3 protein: CASSPMGLAEETQYF
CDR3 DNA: TGTGCCAGCAGCCCCATGGGACTAGCGGAAGAGACCCAGTACTTC

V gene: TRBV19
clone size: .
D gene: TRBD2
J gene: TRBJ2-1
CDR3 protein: CASSLRAGEWGEQFF
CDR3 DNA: TGTGCCAGTAGTCTGCGAGCGGGAGAATGGGGTGAGCAGTTCTTC

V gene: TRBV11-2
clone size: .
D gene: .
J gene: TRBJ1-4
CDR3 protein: CASSSTGINEKLFF
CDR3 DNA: TGTGCCAGCAGCTCTACGGGGATTAATGAAAAACTGTTTTTT

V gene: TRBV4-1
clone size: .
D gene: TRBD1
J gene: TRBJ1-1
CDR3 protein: CASSQDRDRAPEAFF
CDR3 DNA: TGCGCCAGCAGCCAAGATAGGGACAGGGCCCCTGAAGCTTTCTTT

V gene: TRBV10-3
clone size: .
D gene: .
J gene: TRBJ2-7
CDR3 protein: CAISQYGGSAEQYF
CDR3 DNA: TGTGCCATCAGCCAATATGGGGGCAGCGCCGAGCAGTACTTC

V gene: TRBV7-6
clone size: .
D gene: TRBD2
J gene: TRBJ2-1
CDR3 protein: CASSTPPRGSGSLYEQFF
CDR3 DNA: TGTGCCAGCAGCACACCCCCCAGGGGTAGCGGGAGTCTCTATGAGCAGTTCTTC

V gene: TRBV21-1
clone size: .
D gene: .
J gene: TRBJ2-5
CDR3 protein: CASSIRDRGETQYF
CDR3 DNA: TGTGCCAGCAGCATACGGGACAGGGGAGAGACCCAGTACTTC

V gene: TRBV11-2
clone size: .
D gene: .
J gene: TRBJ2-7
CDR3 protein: CASSLGLVYEQYF
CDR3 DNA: TGTGCCAGCAGCTTAGGACTAGTCTACGAGCAGTACTTC

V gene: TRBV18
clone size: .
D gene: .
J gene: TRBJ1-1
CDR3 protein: CASSPRGNTEAFF
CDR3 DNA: TGTGCCAGCTCCCCAAGGGGGAACACTGAAGCTTTCTTT

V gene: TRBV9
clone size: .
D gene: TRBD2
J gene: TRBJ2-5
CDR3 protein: CASSQGAGGPSETQYF
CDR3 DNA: TGTGCCAGCAGCCAAGGAGCGGGAGGGCCCTCGGAGACCCAGTACTTC

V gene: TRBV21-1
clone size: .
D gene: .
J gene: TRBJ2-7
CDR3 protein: CASSKEEIVYRDRTYEQYF
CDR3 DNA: TGTGCCAGCAGCAAAGAGGAGATTGTGTATCGGGACAGGACCTACGAGCAGTACTTC

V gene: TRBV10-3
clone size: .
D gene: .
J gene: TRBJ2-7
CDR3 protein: CAISESGAGASSYEQYF
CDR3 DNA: TGTGCCATCAGTGAGTCGGGGGCAGGGGCCAGCTCCTACGAGCAGTACTTC

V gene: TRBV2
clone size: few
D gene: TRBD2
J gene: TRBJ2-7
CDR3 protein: CASRRDGGEQYF
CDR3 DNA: TGTGCCAGCAGGAGGGACGGGGGGGAGCAGTACTTC

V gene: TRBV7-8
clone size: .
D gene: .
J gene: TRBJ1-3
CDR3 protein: CASSPSRGTIYF
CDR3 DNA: TGTGCCAGCAGCCCATCGCGGGGCACCATATATTTT

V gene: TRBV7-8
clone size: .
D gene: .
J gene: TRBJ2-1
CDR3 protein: CASSLGEPAQFF
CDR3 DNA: TGTGCCAGCAGCTTAGGGGAGCCCGCACAGTTCTTC

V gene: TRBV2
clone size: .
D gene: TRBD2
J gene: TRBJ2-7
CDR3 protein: CASTLAGDGYEQYF
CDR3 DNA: TGTGCCAGCACCTTAGCGGGAGACGGTTACGAGCAGTACTTC

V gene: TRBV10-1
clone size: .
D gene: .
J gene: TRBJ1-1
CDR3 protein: CASSSPGWGTEAFF
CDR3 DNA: TGCGCCAGCAGCTCTCCGGGATGGGGCACTGAAGCTTTCTTT

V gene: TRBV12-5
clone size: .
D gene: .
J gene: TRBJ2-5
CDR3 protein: CASQWGEETQYF
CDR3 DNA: TGTGCTAGCCAATGGGGGGAAGAGACCCAGTACTTC

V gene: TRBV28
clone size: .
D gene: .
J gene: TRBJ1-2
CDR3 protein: CASRQNNYGYTF
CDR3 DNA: TGTGCCAGCAGACAGAATAACTATGGCTACACCTTC

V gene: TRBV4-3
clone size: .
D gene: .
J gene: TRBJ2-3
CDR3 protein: CASSQDYQDTDTQYF
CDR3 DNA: TGCGCCAGCAGCCAAGATTATCAGGACACAGATACGCAGTATTTT

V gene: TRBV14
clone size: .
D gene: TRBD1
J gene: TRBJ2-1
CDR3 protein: CASSQDSGQGSFNDQFF
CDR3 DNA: TGTGCCAGCAGCCAAGATTCCGGACAGGGGAGCTTCAATGACCAGTTCTTC

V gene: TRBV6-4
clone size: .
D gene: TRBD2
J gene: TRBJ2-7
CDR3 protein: CARGGLAGAPRYEQYF
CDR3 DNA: TGTGCCAGAGGCGGACTAGCGGGGGCCCCCCGCTACGAGCAGTACTTC

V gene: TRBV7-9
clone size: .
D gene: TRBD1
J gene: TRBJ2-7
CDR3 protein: CASSLGQSSIYEQYF
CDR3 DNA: TGTGCCAGCAGCCTGGGACAGAGTTCCATCTACGAGCAGTACTTC

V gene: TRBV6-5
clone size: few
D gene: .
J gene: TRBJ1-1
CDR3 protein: CASNRQSLNTEAFF
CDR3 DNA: TGTGCCAGCAACAGACAGAGCCTGAACACTGAAGCTTTCTTT

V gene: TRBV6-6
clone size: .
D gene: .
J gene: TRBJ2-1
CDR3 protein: CASSRRQGMNNEQFF
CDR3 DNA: TGTGCCAGCAGTCGCCGCCAGGGAATGAACAATGAGCAGTTCTTC